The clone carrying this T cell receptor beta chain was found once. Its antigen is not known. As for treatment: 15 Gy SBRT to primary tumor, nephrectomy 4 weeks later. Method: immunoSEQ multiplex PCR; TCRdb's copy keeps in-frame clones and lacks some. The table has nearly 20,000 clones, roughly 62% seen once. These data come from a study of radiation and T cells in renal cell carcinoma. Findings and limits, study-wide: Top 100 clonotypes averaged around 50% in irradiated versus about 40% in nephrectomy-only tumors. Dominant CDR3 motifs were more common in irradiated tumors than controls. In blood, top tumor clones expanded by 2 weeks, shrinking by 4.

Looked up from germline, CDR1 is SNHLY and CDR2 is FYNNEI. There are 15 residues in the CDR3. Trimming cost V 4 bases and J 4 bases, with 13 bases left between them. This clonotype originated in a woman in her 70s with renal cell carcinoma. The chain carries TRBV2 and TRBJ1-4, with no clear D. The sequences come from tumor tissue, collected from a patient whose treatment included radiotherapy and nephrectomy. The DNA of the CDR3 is TGTGCCAGCAGTGCCGTGGGCCAAATTAATGAAAAACTGTTTTTT. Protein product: CASSAVGQINEKLFF.